This entry describes one TCR beta chain. Its specificity is not known. This specimen belongs to a study of cytomegalovirus exposure and HLA in healthy donors. Study-wide findings and caveats: Excluded were some V segments that proved indistinguishable, including TRBV6-2 and TRBV6-3. In a later analysis, an Asian-associated ancestry cluster reportedly showed fewer N-insertions than the roughly 650-donor mean.

The V and J ends lost 2 bases and 0 bases respectively, with 13 bases between them. Germline CDR1 is MNHNS and CDR2 is SASEGT. This CDR3 contains 16 residues. The PCR made use of 60 Vbeta and 13 Jbeta primers. Sequenced by immunoSEQ multiplex PCR; TCRdb stores in-frame clones only, minus some. Counted here are about 120,000 clones, 80% occurring once; the ten biggest clones make up about 8.9%. The chain combines TRBV6-1 with TRBJ1-1; weak D call: TRBD1 (5 bases). The material sequenced was PBMCs. The sequence was collected from a man aged 25-40 years in good health and CMV-seropositive. CDR3 residues: CASSEFHGGMNTEAFF. CDR3 sequence (DNA): TGTGCCAGCAGTGAATTTCATGGGGGGATGAACACTGAAGCTTTCTTT.